These T cell receptor beta chains were read from a single sample in a study of blood T cell repertoires in COVID-19. Using immunoSEQ multiplex PCR, the repertoire was profiled, and TCRdb retains in-frame clones only, with some absent. The table shows some 41,000 clones, with 90% occurring only once. Sequencing used peripheral blood. The receptor source for this set is a human donor in a cohort sampled during active COVID-19. Both conserved end residues are part of each CDR3. The order of the fields is J gene, D gene, clone size, V gene, CDR3 protein, CDR3 DNA. A D gene is named only where the DNA matches it firmly. Clone size, where shown, is once, few, many, or a class for clones that have expanded.

>TRBJ2-2|TRBD2|-|TRBV7-6
CASSFSTSGSPNTGELFF
TGTGCCAGCAGCTTTTCGACTAGCGGGAGCCCAAACACCGGGGAGCTGTTTTTT
>TRBJ1-5|TRBD1|-|TRBV28
CASRWTGDQPQHF
TGTGCCAGCAGATGGACAGGAGATCAGCCCCAGCATTTT
>TRBJ2-5|-|-|TRBV6-5
CASSSRGGQETQYF
TGTGCCAGCAGTTCAAGGGGCGGCCAAGAGACCCAGTACTTC
>TRBJ2-1|TRBD2|-|TRBV7-2
CASSLAGTSGGAHSYNEQFF
TGTGCCAGCAGCTTAGCAGGGACTAGCGGGGGGGCCCACTCCTACAATGAGCAGTTCTTC
>TRBJ1-5|-|few|TRBV30
CAWRAWDKEGNQPQHF
TGTGCCTGGAGGGCATGGGACAAGGAGGGCAATCAGCCCCAGCATTTT
>TRBJ2-7|-|-|TRBV7-2
CASSSTRDNHEQYF
TGTGCCAGCAGTTCAACCCGGGACAACCACGAGCAGTACTTC
>TRBJ1-6|-|-|TRBV30
CAWSVLGAPDRNSPLHF
TGTGCCTGGAGTGTACTGGGGGCCCCCGACAGGAATTCACCCCTCCACTTT
>TRBJ2-2|-|-|TRBV6-2/TRBV6-3
CASSESPAVSGELFF
TGTGCCAGCAGCGAAAGCCCTGCGGTTTCCGGGGAGCTGTTTTTT
>TRBJ1-1|-|-|TRBV11-2
CASSSRFTEAFF
TGTGCCAGCAGCTCGAGGTTCACTGAAGCTTTCTTT
>TRBJ2-5|TRBD2|-|TRBV11-2
CASSWGLAGLRQETQYF
TGTGCCAGCAGCTGGGGACTAGCGGGGCTTCGTCAAGAGACCCAGTACTTC
>TRBJ2-7|-|-|TRBV7-9
CASSWTDYEQYF
TGTGCCAGCAGTTGGACAGACTACGAGCAGTACTTC
>TRBJ2-1|TRBD2|-|TRBV3-1/TRBV3-2
CASSQSSGGPLGEQFF
TGTGCCAGCAGCCAATCTAGCGGGGGGCCCTTGGGAGAGCAGTTCTTC
>TRBJ2-1|TRBD2|-|TRBV30
CASVAGGQIRYSYNEQFF
TGTGCATCAGTAGCGGGGGGTCAAATTAGATACTCCTACAATGAGCAGTTCTTC
>TRBJ2-7|TRBD2|-|TRBV9
CASSRGLAGVKVYEQYF
TGTGCCAGCAGCCGGGGACTAGCGGGAGTGAAGGTCTACGAGCAGTACTTC
>TRBJ2-1|TRBD2|-|TRBV6-1
CASSEVAGAIGPSSYNEQFF
TGTGCCAGCAGTGAAGTGGCGGGAGCAATAGGCCCGAGCTCCTACAATGAGCAGTTCTTC
>TRBJ1-5|-|once|TRBV6-5
CASRPTGRWQPQHF
TGTGCCAGCAGACCGACAGGCCGGTGGCAGCCCCAGCATTTT
>TRBJ2-5|TRBD1|once|TRBV7-8
CASSLAGQGQGTQYF
TGTGCCAGCAGCTTAGCGGGACAGGGACAAGGGACCCAGTACTTC
>TRBJ2-7|-|medium-sized|TRBV6-1
CASSEQAGASYEQYF
TGTGCCAGCAGTGAACAGGCAGGGGCTTCCTACGAGCAGTACTTC
>TRBJ1-6|-|-|TRBV3-1/TRBV3-2
CASSQGTGRGSPLHF
TGTGCCAGCAGCCAAGGAACAGGGAGAGGATCACCCCTCCACTTT
>TRBJ2-3|-|-|TRBV7-9
CASSFSGDTQYF
TGTGCCAGCAGTTTCTCCGGAGATACGCAGTATTTT
>TRBJ2-7|TRBD2|-|TRBV7-9
CASSSGTSGIYEQYF
TGTGCCAGCAGCTCCGGGACTAGCGGGATCTACGAGCAGTACTTC
>TRBJ1-6|-|-|TRBV5-6
CASSLGLTALNSPLHF
TGTGCCAGCAGCTTGGGCTTGACAGCCTTGAATTCACCCCTCCACTTT
>TRBJ2-7|TRBD2|-|TRBV4-1
CASRAGGAYEQYF
TGCGCCAGCCGCGCGGGGGGAGCCTACGAGCAGTACTTC
>TRBJ2-5|TRBD2|-|TRBV4-3
CASSPQRGDQETQYF
TGCGCCAGCAGCCCCCAGCGGGGGGACCAAGAGACCCAGTACTTC
>TRBJ1-2|-|-|TRBV11-2
CASSLDRALDYGYTF
TGTGCCAGCAGCTTAGACAGGGCTTTGGACTATGGCTACACCTTC
>TRBJ1-2|-|-|TRBV4-1
CASSQEPEAAYYGYTF
TGCGCCAGCAGCCAAGAACCGGAGGCAGCTTACTATGGCTACACCTTC
>TRBJ1-5|TRBD1|-|TRBV6-5
CASSIQGDQPQHF
TGTGCCAGCAGTATCCAGGGGGATCAGCCCCAGCATTTT
>TRBJ2-7|TRBD1|-|TRBV4-2
CASSQEEGTGLSEQYF
TGTGCCAGCAGCCAAGAAGAAGGGACAGGGTTGTCCGAGCAGTACTTC
>TRBJ1-5|-|-|TRBV5-5
CASSFRIQGNQPQHF
TGTGCCAGCAGCTTTCGAATACAGGGCAATCAGCCCCAGCATTTT
>TRBJ2-7|TRBD2|-|TRBV30
CAWSLGLSGGPPTEQYF
TGTGCCTGGAGTCTGGGACTTAGCGGGGGGCCACCCACGGAGCAGTACTTC
>TRBJ1-2|TRBD1|-|TRBV6-5
CASSRDRMVTF
TGTGCCAGCAGCCGGGACAGGATGGTCACCTTC
>TRBJ1-1|-|-|TRBV5-4
CASSLNNKNTEAFF
TGTGCCAGCAGTCTCAATAACAAGAACACTGAAGCTTTCTTT
>TRBJ1-2|-|-|TRBV20-1
CSARQDNGYTF
TGCAGTGCTAGGCAGGACAATGGCTACACCTTC
>TRBJ2-1|-|-|TRBV5-8
CASSPRGRNYNEQFF
TGTGCCAGCAGCCCACGTGGCAGGAACTACAATGAGCAGTTCTTC
>TRBJ2-1|TRBD1|-|TRBV4-1
CASSQPYRGRVDNEQFF
TGCGCCAGCAGCCAGCCCTACAGGGGACGCGTTGACAATGAGCAGTTCTTC
>TRBJ2-1|TRBD2|-|TRBV27
CASSLYLSGTTGEQFF
TGTGCCAGCAGTTTATATTTGAGCGGGACGACGGGTGAGCAGTTCTTC
>TRBJ1-2|-|-|TRBV2
CASSKNSGFDSYTF
TGTGCCAGCAGTAAGAACTCAGGGTTCGATAGCTACACCTTC
>TRBJ2-7|TRBD1|once|TRBV15
CATSPRTGPHEQYF
TGTGCCACCAGCCCACGGACAGGGCCCCACGAGCAGTACTTC
>TRBJ1-1|-|-|TRBV18
CASSRGYATEAFF
TGTGCCAGCTCAAGGGGTTATGCCACTGAAGCTTTCTTT
>TRBJ2-2|TRBD1|-|TRBV30
CAWSEGQGYTGELFF
TGTGCCTGGAGTGAGGGACAGGGCTACACCGGGGAGCTGTTTTTT
>TRBJ2-1|TRBD2|once|TRBV11-2
CASGGGTSRSSYNEQFF
TGTGCCAGCGGGGGGGGGACTAGCCGGAGCTCCTACAATGAGCAGTTCTTC
>TRBJ1-6|TRBD1|-|TRBV6-6
CASDETRGNSPLHF
TGTGCCAGCGATGAGACCAGGGGGAATTCACCCCTCCACTTT